This TCR beta chain was observed in a study of response to subunit inactivated influenza vaccine. Overall study findings and caveats: With each seasonal influenza vaccination, the authors suggested, few new T cells are recruited.

This CDR3 comprises 14 residues. Germline V lookup: CDR1 KGHDR, CDR2 SFDVKD. The V end was cut by 5 bases, the J end by 4 bases, with 11 bases between. Each CDR3 protein is one row after TCRdb ran MiXCR on the RT-PCR reads. The table has 500,000 to 550,000 distinct CDR3 sequences, under 30% seen once; the top ten hold 2.5% to 3%. This clonotype was observed a few times. Its cognate antigen is unknown. The same sample was also used in a study of T cells expressing NK-cell markers. That study reports: Making the TCR beta cDNA relied on 5'RACE template switching with UMIs. Among CD8+ T cells from over 5 donors, dominant NKG2C+ clonotypes accounted for 1.0-7.0%.

The V gene is TRBV24-1, the J gene TRBJ2-1; tentatively, D is TRBD2 (7 bases). This clonotype originated in a man in his forties or fifties who received an inactivated influenza vaccine. The sequencing used CD4+ T cells sorted from PBMCs, collected approximately 13 days after vaccination. CDR3 amino acids: CATSGGGLYNEQFF. Written as DNA, the CDR3 is TGTGCCACCAGTGGCGGGGGCTTATACAATGAGCAGTTCTTC.